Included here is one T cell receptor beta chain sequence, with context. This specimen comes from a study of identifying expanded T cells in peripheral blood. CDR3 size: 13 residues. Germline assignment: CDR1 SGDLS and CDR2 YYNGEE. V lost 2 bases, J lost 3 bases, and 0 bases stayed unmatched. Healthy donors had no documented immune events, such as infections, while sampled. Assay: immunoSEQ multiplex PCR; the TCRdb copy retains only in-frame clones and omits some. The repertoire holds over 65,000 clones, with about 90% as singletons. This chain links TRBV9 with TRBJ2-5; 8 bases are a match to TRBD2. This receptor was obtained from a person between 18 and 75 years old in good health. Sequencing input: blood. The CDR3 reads CASSVSGEETQYF. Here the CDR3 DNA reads TGTGCCAGCAGCGTTAGCGGGGAAGAGACCCAGTACTTC.